The 28 T cell receptor beta chains listed next were all sequenced from one sample in a study of T-cell memory formation after mild COVID-19. TCRdb used MiXCR to reprocess the 5' RACE reads, holding one entry per CDR3 protein. The sample has about 250,000 distinct CDR3 sequences, about 16% seen once; the top ten hold over 2%. The sequenced sample consisted of PBMCs or a T cell subset sorted from them (not recorded which). Every receptor here comes from an adult woman who had mild COVID-19 (a few samples of this study predate the infection). Cell type and time point are not known.

In this sample, this clonotype turned up a few times. V gene TRBV7-9 combines with J gene TRBJ1-2, with 7 bases that match TRBD1. J was trimmed by 1 base and V by 5 bases; bases with no gene match: 4. The CDR3 has 14 residues. Germline V gives CDR1 SEHNR, CDR2 FQNEAQ (reference sequence). CDR3: CASSPRGGNYGYTF. The CDR3 bases are TGTGCCAGCAGCCCCAGGGGGGGTAACTATGGCTACACCTTC.

The sample holds many counts of this clonotype. This chain connects TRBV7-2 to TRBJ1-2; D remains ambiguous. Trimming shortened V by 3 bases and J by 0 bases, and 8 bases separated the two germline ends. CDR1 SGHTA and CDR2 FQGNSA come from the germline V gene. This CDR3 has 14 amino acids. In DNA, the CDR3 is TGTGCCAGCAGCTTGTACATATCTAACTATGGCTACACCTTC. Encoded protein: CASSLYISNYGYTF.

In this sample, this clonotype turned up many times. This chain connects TRBV5-1 to TRBJ1-1; 11 bases agree with TRBD1. The V segment lost 4 bases and the J segment 2 bases; nucleotides outside the gene matches: 7. Germline lookup yields CDR1 SGHRS and CDR2 YFSETQ. This CDR3 region has 16 residues. CDR3 in amino acids: CASSGYGTGGNTEAFF. The DNA for the CDR3 is TGCGCCAGCAGCGGATACGGGACAGGGGGAAACACTGAAGCTTTCTTT.

The chain's CDR3 is CSARVWGGAQPQHF. DNA of the CDR3: TGCAGTGCTAGAGTTTGGGGGGGGGCTCAGCCCCAGCATTTT. The chain links TRBV20-1 to TRBJ1-5; weak D call: TRBD1 (6 bases). The CDR3 extends over 14 amino acids. V dropped 1 base and J dropped 6 bases, with 13 bases sitting between them. Per the germline V gene, CDR1 is DFQATT and CDR2 is SNEGSKA (reference sequence).

The chain combines TRBV9 with TRBJ2-5; D is possibly TRBD2 (6 bases). This CDR3 spans 14 amino acids. Trimming stripped 0 bases from V and 5 bases from J, with 11 bases between. The germline V gene has CDR1 SGDLS and CDR2 YYNGEE. CDR3 residues: CASSVDAGRETQYF. CDR3 DNA: TGTGCCAGCAGCGTAGACGCAGGGAGGGAGACCCAGTACTTC.

This clonotype has only a few counts. The chain combines TRBV5-1 with TRBJ1-2; no clear D. CDR3 length equals 14 residues. The V gene lost 1 base and the J gene lost 8 bases, with 15 bases spanning the gap. Germline loops: CDR1 SGHRS, CDR2 YFSETQ. CDR3 sequence reads: CASSLQNRVGGYTF. Here the CDR3 DNA reads TGCGCCAGCAGCTTGCAGAACAGAGTCGGCGGCTACACCTTC.

The table lists this clonotype with many counts. The chain joins TRBV9 to TRBJ2-5, with unresolved D. In germline, CDR1 is SGDLS, CDR2 YYNGEE. CDR3 length: 16 amino acids. V was trimmed by 0 bases and J by 0 bases, leaving 12 bases between them. For the CDR3, the DNA is TGTGCCAGCAGCGTAGGTGGGCTTGATAACCAAGAGACCCAGTACTTC. Translation: CASSVGGLDNQETQYF.

The chain combines TRBV18 with TRBJ2-7, with 8 positions matching TRBD1. Trimming removed 3 bases from V and 5 bases from J; junction bases left unmatched: 9. The CDR3 is 15 amino acids. CDR1 is KGHSH, CDR2 LQKENI, per germline. CDR3 in amino acids: CASSPSNRGSNEQYF. CDR3 DNA: TGTGCCAGCTCACCCTCGAACAGGGGGTCGAACGAGCAGTACTTC.

V is TRBV7-2 and J is TRBJ1-5, with D possibly matching TRBD1 (5 bases). Between the trimmed V and J ends, which lost 5 bases and 1 base, there was a span of 9 bases. This CDR3 spans 14 amino acids. Germline V lookup: CDR1 SGHTA, CDR2 FQGNSA. This chain's CDR3 is CASSLDISNQPQHF. The CDR3 coding sequence is TGTGCCAGCAGCCTGGACATAAGCAATCAGCCCCAGCATTTT.

V usage is TRBV5-1 and J usage is TRBJ2-2, with 7 bases aligning to TRBD1. V was pared by 4 bases and J by 1 base, with 10 bases of the junction left unmatched. The CDR3 is 17 amino acids. The V gene's germline CDR1 is SGHRS and CDR2 YFSETQ. The CDR3: CASSTSQRTGNTGELFF. CDR3 nucleotides: TGCGCCAGCAGCACCTCGCAACGGACAGGGAACACCGGGGAGCTGTTTTTT.

The chain recombines TRBV6-5 with TRBJ1-5, with TRBD1 identical over 7 bases. Per germline, CDR1 MNHEY and CDR2 SVGAGI. The CDR3 spans 13 residues. The V and J ends lost 5 bases and 9 bases, in that order; junction bases with no gene match: 7. In nucleotides, the CDR3 is TGTGCCAGCAGTCCCAGGGGGTTGGTGCCCCAGCATTTT. This codes for CASSPRGLVPQHF.

This chain uses TRBV30 with TRBJ2-3, with TRBD2 matching over 7 bases. V lost 0 bases, J lost 1 base, and 10 bases stayed unmatched. There are 17 residues in the CDR3. CDR1 and CDR2 from the germline V gene are GTSNPN and SVGIG (reference sequence). DNA for the CDR3: TGTGCCTGGAGTGTACTTGGCGGGAGACGGGGCACAGATACGCAGTATTTT. This codes for CAWSVLGGRRGTDTQYF.

This clonotype appeared a few times. The chain couples TRBV10-2 to TRBJ1-1; 9 bases are a match to TRBD1. J was trimmed by 0 bases and V by 3 bases; bases with no gene match: 2. The CDR3 extends over 15 amino acids. Germline lookup yields CDR1 WSHSY and CDR2 SAAADI. CDR3 region: CASSERTGVNTEAFF. CDR3 nucleotides: TGCGCCAGCAGTGAAAGGACAGGGGTGAACACTGAAGCTTTCTTT.

This clonotype was counted only a few times. The chain joins TRBV12-3 or TRBV12-4 to TRBJ2-3; 8 bases map to TRBD2. This CDR3 contains 16 residues. Losses at the gene ends were 3 bases for V and 0 bases for J; bases not matched to a gene: 5. The CDR3 coding sequence is TGTGCCAGCAGTTTTTCGGCTAGCGGGAGCACAGATACGCAGTATTTT. Its translation is CASSFSASGSTDTQYF.

This clonotype was seen a handful of times. This chain joins TRBV11-1 and TRBJ2-1, with D unclear. The CDR3 runs to 14 residues. The V gene lost 5 bases and the J gene lost 6 bases, with 14 bases spanning the gap. Germline V lookup: CDR1 SGHAT, CDR2 FQDESV (reference sequence). The CDR3 DNA reads as TGTGCCAGCAGCCCACAATTCGCCTCCAATGAGCAGTTCTTC. As protein: CASSPQFASNEQFF.

This clonotype was found a few times. The chain has TRBV6-1 and TRBJ2-3, with a weak D call TRBD1 (6 bases). The V end was cut by 0 bases, the J end by 1 base, with 23 bases between. The CDR3 is 20 amino acids. CDR1 is MNHNS and CDR2 is SASEGT in the germline V gene. CDR3 nucleotide sequence: TGTGCCAGCAGTGAAGCGAGGGGCCAGGGGATCCTCCGGGGCACAGATACGCAGTATTTT. Amino acids: CASSEARGQGILRGTDTQYF.

This clonotype has ten or more counts. The chain recombines TRBV2 with TRBJ2-3; D is unresolved. V lost 3 bases to trimming and J lost 0 bases, with 10 bases between them. Germline V gives CDR1 SNHLY, CDR2 FYNNEI. The CDR3 extends over 15 amino acids. In DNA, the CDR3 is TGTGCCAGCAGTGATCTACAATCTAGCACAGATACGCAGTATTTT. Translated: CASSDLQSSTDTQYF.

This clonotype was counted a few times. The rearrangement joins TRBV6-5 to TRBJ2-1; 10 bases are a match to TRBD2. Looked up from germline, CDR1 is MNHEY and CDR2 is SVGAGI. The CDR3 extends over 14 amino acids. V lost 6 bases to trimming and J lost 9 bases; unmatched junction nucleotides: 8. Here the CDR3 reads CASSWTSGGGEQFF. CDR3 nucleotides: TGTGCCAGCAGCTGGACTAGCGGTGGGGGTGAGCAGTTCTTC.

This clonotype was detected a few times. CDR3 coding DNA: TGTGCCAGCGCGGGCCGGGACTTCAGGGAGCAGTACTTC. This encodes CASAGRDFREQYF. V and J are TRBV25-1 and TRBJ2-7; TRBD2 is a possible D gene (6 bases). V lost 8 bases, J lost 7 bases, and 18 bases lay in between. Per the germline V gene, CDR1 is MGHDK and CDR2 is SYGVNS. The CDR3 totals 13 residues.

The chain recombines TRBV13 with TRBJ1-6; D uncertain. Trimming removed 0 bases at V and 0 bases at J, with 6 bases between. The CDR3 runs 16 residues. Looked up from germline, CDR1 is PRHDT and CDR2 is FYEKMQ (reference sequence). The CDR3 DNA is TGTGCCAGCAGCTTAGGGAAGAGCTCCTATAATTCACCCCTCCACTTT. Translating it yields CASSLGKSSYNSPLHF.

V and J are TRBV5-1 and TRBJ1-3; TRBD1 might be the D (6 bases). The CDR3 extends over 14 amino acids. Germline CDR1 reads SGHRS; CDR2 reads YFSETQ. V lost 4 bases and J 4 bases, leaving 12 bases between the germline ends. For the CDR3, the DNA is TGCGCCAGCAGCCCCACAGGGAACGGAAACACCATATATTTT. It encodes CASSPTGNGNTIYF. The variable domain in full, with the rest retrieved from reference TRBV5-1 and TRBJ1-3, is KAGVTQTPRYLIKTRGQQVTLSCSPISGHRSVSWYQQTPGQGLQFLFEYFSETQRNKGNFPGRFSGRQFSNSRSEMNVSTLELGDSALYLCASSPTGNGNTIYFGEGSWLTVV.

The rearrangement joins TRBV19 to TRBJ2-7, with D uncertain. Germline lookup yields CDR1 LNHDA and CDR2 SQIVND (reference sequence). V was pared by 5 bases and J by 0 bases, with 8 bases between. The CDR3 length is 13 residues. The CDR3 is CASSSDHSYEQYF. The CDR3 DNA follows: TGTGCCAGTAGTTCGGACCACTCCTACGAGCAGTACTTC.

The chain recombines TRBV30 with TRBJ2-6, with D possibly being TRBD2 (5 bases). Germline V gene sequence: CDR1 GTSNPN, CDR2 SVGIG (reference sequence). V dropped 3 bases and J dropped 0 bases, with 9 bases sitting between them. This CDR3 comprises 15 residues. The CDR3 region has the DNA TGTGCCTGGAGGGCGGGTTACTCTGGGGCCAACGTCCTGACTTTC. This translates into CAWRAGYSGANVLTF.

The chain uses TRBV7-2 and TRBJ2-3, with a possible D match to TRBD1 (6 bases). This CDR3 is built from 11 residues. The germline V gene has CDR1 SGHTA and CDR2 FQGNSA. V was trimmed by 5 bases and J by 13 bases, leaving 13 bases between them. CDR3 coding DNA: TGTGCCAGCAGCGCGGACAGTTTGAAGTATTTT. Its translation: CASSADSLKYF.

The rearrangement joins TRBV2 to TRBJ2-2; 13 positions agree with TRBD2. Trimming at V came to 8 bases and at J to 5 bases, leaving 2 bases not matched to a gene. This CDR3 contains 14 residues. The germline V gene has CDR1 SNHLY and CDR2 FYNNEI. Written as DNA, the CDR3 is TGTGCCAGCGGGACTAGCGGGAATACCGGGGAGCTGTTTTTT. Translated: CASGTSGNTGELFF.

This clonotype was recorded a few times. J is TRBJ2-5 and V is TRBV12-3 or TRBV12-4; 7 bases map to TRBD2. V shed 6 bases and J 5 bases; nucleotides not matched to a gene: 6. CDR3 length: 13 amino acids. For the CDR3, the DNA is TGTGCCAGCAGCCGGACTAGACGGGAGACCCAGTACTTC. Its translation is CASSRTRRETQYF.

The chain links TRBV7-9 to TRBJ1-4, with TRBD1 matching 10 bases. There are 16 residues in the CDR3. Germline V gene data show CDR1 as SEHNR and CDR2 as FQNEAQ (reference sequence). J gave up 6 bases and V 2 bases, and 6 bases lay outside the gene matches. This CDR3 reads CASSLFGQGGHEKLFF. Here the CDR3 DNA reads TGTGCCAGCAGCTTATTCGGACAGGGGGGTCATGAAAAACTGTTTTTT.

The chain links TRBV20-1 to TRBJ1-6; TRBD1 agrees at 9 bases. The CDR3 length is 15 residues. Germline CDR1 and CDR2: DFQATT and SNEGSKA (reference sequence). Trimming cost V 5 bases and J 4 bases; bases outside gene matches: 6. CDR3 region: CSAAYGTGYNSPLHF. In DNA form, the CDR3 reads TGCAGTGCTGCATACGGGACAGGGTATAATTCACCCCTCCACTTT.